The rows below give T cell receptor beta chains drawn from one sample of a study of CD8+CD57+ T cells in acquired aplastic anemia. MiXCR was run by TCRdb on the reads, yielding one entry per CDR3 protein. The table shows about 200,000 distinct CDR3 sequences, with 60% to 80% occurring only once. The sequencing input was sorted CD4+, CD8+, or CD8+CD57+ T cells (not recorded which) from PBMCs. Receptors originate from a human donor with aplastic anemia. The CDR3 runs from the conserved cysteine through the conserved F or W. Fields, in order: D gene, clone size, V gene, J gene, CDR3 protein, CDR3 DNA. D genes are given only for firm matches. Expanded clones get a size class; other rows say once, few or many, or leave the size out.

>-|-|TRBV29-1|TRBJ2-3
CSIRDGSLSTDTQYF
TGCAGCATCCGGGACGGATCGCTTAGCACAGATACGCAGTATTTT
>-|-|TRBV7-8|TRBJ2-7
CASSPRWEAGYEQYF
TGTGCCAGCAGCCCCCGATGGGAAGCAGGATACGAGCAGTACTTC
>-|-|TRBV19|TRBJ2-7
CASSRLLTAYEQYF
TGTGCCAGTAGTAGGCTACTGACTGCCTACGAGCAGTACTTC
>TRBD1|-|TRBV15|TRBJ1-1
CATSRDTRTGGRTEAFF
TGTGCCACCAGCAGAGATACGCGGACAGGGGGGCGAACTGAAGCTTTCTTT
>-|-|TRBV20-1|TRBJ2-7
CSASLRNEQYF
TGCAGTGCTAGTTTAAGGAACGAGCAGTACTTC
>-|-|TRBV7-3|TRBJ2-1
CASSQGRGVLGNEQFF
TGCGCCAGCAGCCAAGGTCGGGGCGTGTTGGGCAATGAGCAGTTCTTC
>TRBD2|-|TRBV15|TRBJ2-3
CATSRDKSGGLFVYTQYF
TGTGCCACCAGCAGAGATAAGTCGGGGGGTCTCTTTGTGTATACGCAGTATTTT
>-|-|TRBV24-1|TRBJ2-3
CATRVAADTDTQYF
TGTGCCACCAGGGTCGCCGCTGACACAGATACGCAGTATTTT
>-|many|TRBV7-6|TRBJ1-1
CASSFDPDSLNTEAFF
TGTGCCAGCAGCTTCGACCCGGACAGCTTGAACACTGAAGCTTTCTTT
>-|-|TRBV19|TRBJ1-2
CASSANLDARNYGYTF
TGTGCCAGTAGTGCCAACCTGGACGCGAGAAACTATGGCTACACCTTC
>TRBD2|-|TRBV11-2|TRBJ2-1
CASSLGLAVVEQFF
TGTGCCAGCAGCTTAGGACTAGCGGTGGTAGAGCAGTTCTTC
>-|-|TRBV25-1|TRBJ2-7
CASSEQTYEQYF
TGTGCCAGCAGTGAACAGACCTACGAGCAGTACTTC
>TRBD1|few|TRBV29-1|TRBJ1-5
CSVGQGLNQPQHF
TGCAGCGTTGGACAGGGACTCAATCAGCCCCAGCATTTT
>-|many|TRBV12-3/TRBV12-4|TRBJ1-2
CASSLSSEGTRYGYTF
TGTGCCAGCAGTTTATCATCCGAGGGGACCCGCTATGGCTACACCTTC
>TRBD1|-|TRBV7-2|TRBJ1-2
CASSLRDRAGGYTF
TGTGCCAGCAGCCTCCGGGACAGGGCTGGCGGCTACACCTTC
>-|-|TRBV12-3/TRBV12-4|TRBJ1-2
CASSLRGNGYTF
TGTGCCAGCAGTTTAAGGGGGAATGGCTACACCTTC
>-|-|TRBV20-1|TRBJ2-7
CSPNKGEQGYEQYF
TGCAGTCCGAACAAAGGGGAACAGGGCTACGAGCAGTACTTC
>-|few|TRBV20-1|TRBJ2-1
CSASGTTLEQFF
TGCAGTGCTAGTGGGACAACACTTGAGCAGTTCTTC
>TRBD1|-|TRBV6-5|TRBJ2-5
CASRRTGGETQYF
TGTGCCAGCAGAAGGACAGGGGGAGAGACCCAGTACTTC
>TRBD1|-|TRBV6-1|TRBJ1-1
CASSETGQGIEAFF
TGTGCCAGCAGTGAAACTGGACAGGGGATTGAAGCTTTCTTT
>-|-|TRBV15|TRBJ2-7
CATSRGTVEQYF
TGTGCCACCAGCAGAGGGACAGTCGAGCAGTACTTC
>-|-|TRBV2|TRBJ1-3
CASRDQGFSGNTIYF
TGTGCCAGCAGGGACCAGGGGTTCTCTGGAAACACCATATATTTT
>-|-|TRBV28|TRBJ2-7
CASSTSPYEQYF
TGTGCCAGCAGTACCAGCCCCTACGAGCAGTACTTC
>TRBD1|once|TRBV2|TRBJ1-4
CASSLQGSNEKLFF
TGTGCCAGCAGCCTACAGGGGTCTAATGAAAAACTGTTTTTT
>TRBD1|-|TRBV7-6|TRBJ2-7
CASSPITGVHEQYF
TGTGCCAGCAGCCCAATCACAGGGGTCCACGAGCAGTACTTC
>-|many|TRBV28|TRBJ2-7
CASSRGTPYEQYF
TGTGCCAGCAGTCGGGGGACCCCCTACGAGCAGTACTTC
>TRBD1|few|TRBV2|TRBJ2-1
CAIPDRGRDEQFF
TGTGCCATCCCAGACAGGGGGAGAGATGAGCAGTTCTTC
>TRBD2|-|TRBV19|TRBJ2-7
CASSLSGSTYEQYF
TGTGCCAGTAGTCTTAGCGGGAGCACCTACGAGCAGTACTTC
>TRBD1|-|TRBV7-9|TRBJ1-2
CASSRDREDGYTF
TGTGCCAGCAGCCGGGACAGGGAGGACGGCTACACCTTC
>TRBD2|once|TRBV19|TRBJ2-7
CASSLIAGDVNYEQYF
TGTGCCAGTAGTCTAATAGCGGGAGATGTTAACTACGAGCAGTACTTC
>TRBD1|once|TRBV9|TRBJ2-5
CASGPTGGGETQYF
TGTGCCAGCGGCCCGACAGGGGGCGGAGAGACCCAGTACTTC
>-|once|TRBV24-1|TRBJ1-1
CASSLVADPNWNTEAFF
TGTGCCAGCAGTTTAGTAGCAGACCCAAATTGGAACACTGAAGCTTTCTTT
>-|few|TRBV7-9|TRBJ1-2
CASSFRGGGYTF
TGTGCCAGCAGCTTCCGTGGGGGTGGCTACACCTTC
>-|-|TRBV20-1|TRBJ1-4
CSARGATNEKLFF
TGCAGTGCTAGAGGGGCAACTAATGAAAAACTGTTTTTT
>TRBD2|few|TRBV24-1|TRBJ2-7
CATWIEGGTSGSLTHEQYF
TGTGCCACCTGGATCGAAGGGGGGACTAGCGGCTCCCTTACCCACGAGCAGTACTTC
>TRBD1|-|TRBV19|TRBJ1-5
CASNSWDRPFQPQHF
TGTGCCAGTAACTCTTGGGACAGGCCTTTTCAGCCCCAGCATTTT
>-|-|TRBV2|TRBJ1-6
CASSDVDSPLHF
TGTGCCAGCAGTGACGTTGATTCACCCCTCCACTTT
>-|-|TRBV2|TRBJ2-3
CASKEGLGGDTQYF
TGTGCCAGCAAGGAGGGCCTAGGAGGCGATACGCAGTATTTT
>-|few|TRBV20-1|TRBJ2-5
CSAREGRATQYF
TGCAGTGCTAGAGAGGGCCGGGCGACCCAGTACTTC
>-|-|TRBV7-9|TRBJ1-2
CASSLGTATNYGYTF
TGTGCCAGCAGCTTAGGGACAGCTACTAACTATGGCTACACCTTC
>-|-|TRBV2|TRBJ1-5
CASSEATGIGNQPQHF
TGTGCCAGCAGTGAAGCGACAGGAATTGGCAATCAGCCCCAGCATTTT
>-|-|TRBV15|TRBJ2-3
CATSWSRLTDTQYF
TGTGCCACTAGCTGGAGTAGACTCACAGATACGCAGTATTTT
>-|-|TRBV7-9|TRBJ2-7
CASSFIGDEQYF
TGTGCCAGCAGCTTCATAGGGGACGAGCAGTACTTC
>-|many|TRBV7-2|TRBJ2-7
CASTSGGGLRNEQYF
TGTGCCAGCACCTCAGGTGGGGGGCTAAGGAACGAGCAGTACTTC
>-|few|TRBV29-1|TRBJ2-7
CSVEEVRSTGEQYF
TGCAGCGTTGAAGAAGTAAGGTCAACTGGGGAGCAGTACTTC
>TRBD2|once|TRBV7-8|TRBJ2-1
CASSLAWLAGYLFF
TGTGCCAGCAGCTTAGCGTGGCTAGCGGGGTATCTGTTCTTC
>-|-|TRBV12-3/TRBV12-4|TRBJ2-2
CASRTGGANTGELFF
TGTGCCAGCCGCACGGGGGGCGCGAACACCGGGGAGCTGTTTTTT
>-|-|TRBV5-1|TRBJ2-7
CASSLGRDSSYEQYF
TGCGCCAGCAGCTTGGGCAGAGATAGCTCCTACGAGCAGTACTTC
>-|-|TRBV20-1|TRBJ1-3
CSAPREGTGNTIYF
TGCAGTGCCCCTCGGGAGGGGACTGGAAACACCATATATTTT
>-|-|TRBV29-1|TRBJ2-7
CSVGGPALYEQYF
TGCAGCGTTGGTGGTCCAGCGCTCTACGAGCAGTACTTC
>TRBD1|-|TRBV7-9|TRBJ2-3
CASSLRQGRADTQYF
TGTGCCAGCAGCTTACGACAGGGACGCGCAGATACGCAGTATTTT
>-|-|TRBV6-1|TRBJ2-4
CASSESRGKNIQYF
TGTGCCAGCAGTGAAAGTAGGGGAAAAAACATTCAGTACTTC
>-|-|TRBV2|TRBJ2-7
CASRQDGNSYEQYF
TGTGCCAGCAGGCAGGACGGAAACTCCTACGAGCAGTACTTC
>TRBD1|once|TRBV7-6|TRBJ1-2
CASSEAGQGGNYGYTF
TGTGCCAGCAGTGAAGCCGGACAGGGAGGGAACTATGGCTACACCTTC
>-|-|TRBV11-2|TRBJ1-6
CASSVYQGPGGSPLHF
TGTGCCAGCAGCGTCTACCAGGGGCCAGGAGGGTCACCCCTCCACTTT